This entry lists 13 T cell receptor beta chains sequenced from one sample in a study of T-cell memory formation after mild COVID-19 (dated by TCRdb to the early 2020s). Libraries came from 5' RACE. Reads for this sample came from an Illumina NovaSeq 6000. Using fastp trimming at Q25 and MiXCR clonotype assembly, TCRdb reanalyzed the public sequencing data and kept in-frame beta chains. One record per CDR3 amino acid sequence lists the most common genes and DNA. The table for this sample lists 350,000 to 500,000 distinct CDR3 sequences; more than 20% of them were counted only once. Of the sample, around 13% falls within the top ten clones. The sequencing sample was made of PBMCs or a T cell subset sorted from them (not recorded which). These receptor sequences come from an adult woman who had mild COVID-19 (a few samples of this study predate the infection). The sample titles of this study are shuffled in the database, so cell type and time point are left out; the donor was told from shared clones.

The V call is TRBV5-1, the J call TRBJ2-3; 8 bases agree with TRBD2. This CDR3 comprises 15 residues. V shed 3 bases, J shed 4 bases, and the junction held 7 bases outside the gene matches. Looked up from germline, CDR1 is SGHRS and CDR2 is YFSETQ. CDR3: CASSSRGLAADTQYF. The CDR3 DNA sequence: TGCGCCAGCAGCTCTCGTGGACTAGCCGCAGATACGCAGTATTTT. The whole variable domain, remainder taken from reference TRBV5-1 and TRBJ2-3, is KAGVTQTPRYLIKTRGQQVTLSCSPISGHRSVSWYQQTPGQGLQFLFEYFSETQRNKGNFPGRFSGRQFSNSRSEMNVSTLELGDSALYLCASSSRGLAADTQYFGPGTRLTVL.

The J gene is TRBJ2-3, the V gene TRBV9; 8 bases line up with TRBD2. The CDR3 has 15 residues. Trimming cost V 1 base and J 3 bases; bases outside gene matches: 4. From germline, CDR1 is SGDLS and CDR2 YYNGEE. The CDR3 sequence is CASSVFSGSTDTQYF. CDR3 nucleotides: TGTGCCAGCAGCGTATTCAGCGGGAGTACAGATACGCAGTATTTT.

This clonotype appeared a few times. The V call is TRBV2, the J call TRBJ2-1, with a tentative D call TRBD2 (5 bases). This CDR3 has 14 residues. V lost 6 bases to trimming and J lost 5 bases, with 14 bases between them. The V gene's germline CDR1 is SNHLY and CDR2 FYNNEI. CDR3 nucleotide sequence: TGTGCCAGCAGCCTCCGGGGTCCAAACAATGAGCAGTTCTTC. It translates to CASSLRGPNNEQFF.

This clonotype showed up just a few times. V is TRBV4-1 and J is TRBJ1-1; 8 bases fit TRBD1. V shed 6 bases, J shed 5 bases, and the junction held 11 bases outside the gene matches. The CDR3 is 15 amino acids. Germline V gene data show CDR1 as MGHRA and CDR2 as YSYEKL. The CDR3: CASSRLSTGGTEAFF. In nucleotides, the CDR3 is TGCGCCAGCAGTCGACTTTCTACAGGGGGGACTGAAGCTTTCTTT.

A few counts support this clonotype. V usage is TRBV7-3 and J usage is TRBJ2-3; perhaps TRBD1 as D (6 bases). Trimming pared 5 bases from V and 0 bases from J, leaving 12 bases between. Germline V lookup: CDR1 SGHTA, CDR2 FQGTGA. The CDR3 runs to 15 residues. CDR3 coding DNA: TGTGCCAGCAGCCAACAGGGCCTAAGCACAGATACGCAGTATTTT. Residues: CASSQQGLSTDTQYF.

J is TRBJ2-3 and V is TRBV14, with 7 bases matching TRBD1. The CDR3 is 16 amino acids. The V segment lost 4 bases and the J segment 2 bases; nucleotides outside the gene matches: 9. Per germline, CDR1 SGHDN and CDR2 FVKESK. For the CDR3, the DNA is TGTGCCAGCAGCCCTCTAAGACAGGGACCCACAGATACGCAGTATTTT. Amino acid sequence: CASSPLRQGPTDTQYF.

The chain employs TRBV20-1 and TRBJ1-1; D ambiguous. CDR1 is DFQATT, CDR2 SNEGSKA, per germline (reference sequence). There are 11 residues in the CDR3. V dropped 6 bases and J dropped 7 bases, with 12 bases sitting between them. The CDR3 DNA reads TGCAGTGCCACGAGTACGATTGAAGCTTTCTTT. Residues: CSATSTIEAFF.

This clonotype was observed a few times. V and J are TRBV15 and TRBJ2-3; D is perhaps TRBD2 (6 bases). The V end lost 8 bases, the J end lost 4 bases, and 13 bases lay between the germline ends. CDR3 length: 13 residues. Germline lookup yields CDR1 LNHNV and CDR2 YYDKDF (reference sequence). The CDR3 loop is CATAPRGSDTQYF. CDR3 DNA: TGTGCCACCGCTCCTCGGGGGTCAGATACGCAGTATTTT.

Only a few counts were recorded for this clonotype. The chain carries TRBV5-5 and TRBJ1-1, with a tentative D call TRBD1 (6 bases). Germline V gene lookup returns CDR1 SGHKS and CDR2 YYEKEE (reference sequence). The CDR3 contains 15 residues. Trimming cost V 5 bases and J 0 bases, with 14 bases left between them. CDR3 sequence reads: CASRKGGGMNTEAFF. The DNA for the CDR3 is TGTGCCAGCAGAAAGGGGGGAGGGATGAACACTGAAGCTTTCTTT.

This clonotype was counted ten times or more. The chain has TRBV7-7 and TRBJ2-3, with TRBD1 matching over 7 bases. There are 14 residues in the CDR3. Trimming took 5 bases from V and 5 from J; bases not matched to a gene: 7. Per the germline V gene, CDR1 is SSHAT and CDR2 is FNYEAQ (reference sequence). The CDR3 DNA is TGTGCCAGCAGCCCCCAAGGGGGCAAAGATACGCAGTATTTT. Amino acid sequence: CASSPQGGKDTQYF.

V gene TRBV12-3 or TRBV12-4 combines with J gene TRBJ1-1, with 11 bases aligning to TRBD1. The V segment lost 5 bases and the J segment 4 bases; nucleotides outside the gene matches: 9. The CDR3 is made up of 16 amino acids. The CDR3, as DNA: TGTGCCAGCAGTCCGGAGTTTGGGACAGGGGGCACTGAAGCTTTCTTT. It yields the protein CASSPEFGTGGTEAFF.

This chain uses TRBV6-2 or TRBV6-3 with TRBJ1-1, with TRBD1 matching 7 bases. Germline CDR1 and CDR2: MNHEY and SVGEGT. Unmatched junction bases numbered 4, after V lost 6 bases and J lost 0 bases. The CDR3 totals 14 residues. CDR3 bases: TGTGCCAGCAGAACAGGGGTCATGAACACTGAAGCTTTCTTT. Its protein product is CASRTGVMNTEAFF.

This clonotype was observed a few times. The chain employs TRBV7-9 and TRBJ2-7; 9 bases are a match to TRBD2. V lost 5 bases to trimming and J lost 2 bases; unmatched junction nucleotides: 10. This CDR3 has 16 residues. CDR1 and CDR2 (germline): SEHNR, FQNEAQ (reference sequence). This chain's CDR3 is CASSPRLAEDTYEQYF. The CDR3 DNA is TGTGCCAGCAGCCCTAGACTAGCGGAGGATACCTACGAGCAGTACTTC.